The next 10 T cell receptor beta chains were all read from a single sample in a study of control samples from healthy donors and cancer patients. The protocol was immunoSEQ multiplex PCR, while the TCRdb copy is restricted to in-frame clones and leaves out a portion. This sample has some 150,000 clones; roughly 93% occur once, and the top ten carry under 2.5%. Sequencing was carried out using blood. The receptor set was obtained from a man in his forties or fifties in good health.

This chain joins TRBV27 and TRBJ2-7; 10 nucleotides match TRBD1. The V segment lost 6 bases and the J segment 5 bases; nucleotides outside the gene matches: 7. This CDR3 spans 14 amino acids. The germline CDR1 and CDR2 sequences are MNHEY and SMNVEV (reference sequence). Written as DNA, the CDR3 is TGTGCCAGCAGCCTGGACAGGGGGACACACGAGCAGTACTTC. This codes for CASSLDRGTHEQYF.

The rearrangement links TRBV9 to TRBJ2-5; 11 nucleotides align to TRBD2. Looked up from germline, CDR1 is SGDLS and CDR2 is YYNGEE. CDR3 length: 17 residues. V shed 0 bases, J shed 5 bases, and the junction held 9 bases outside the gene matches. The CDR3 sequence: CASSVAPLAGERETQYF. The CDR3 nucleotides read TGTGCCAGCAGCGTAGCTCCACTAGCGGGAGAACGGGAGACCCAGTACTTC.

The J gene is TRBJ1-5, the V gene TRBV10-2, with D maybe TRBD1 (6 bases). V lost 7 bases and J 1 base, leaving 11 bases between the germline ends. In germline, CDR1 is WSHSY, CDR2 SAAADI. This CDR3 has 14 amino acids. CDR3 protein: CASKGGISNQPQHF. The CDR3 DNA follows: TGCGCCAGCAAGGGGGGGATAAGCAATCAGCCCCAGCATTTT.

The chain employs TRBV3-1 (or the pseudogene TRBV3-2) and TRBJ2-1; D is unclear. This CDR3 spans 15 amino acids. Trimming pared 1 base from V and 5 bases from J, leaving 12 bases between. Germline V gene lookup returns CDR1 LGHDT and CDR2 YNNKEL (reference sequence). The CDR3 here is CASSQGNLVHNEQFF. The CDR3 region has the DNA TGTGCCAGCAGCCAAGGGAACCTGGTCCACAATGAGCAGTTCTTC.

The CDR3 reads CASSLGGRAEETQYF. Here the CDR3 DNA reads TGTGCCAGCAGCTTAGGGGGGAGGGCCGAGGAGACCCAGTACTTC. The chain employs TRBV7-3 and TRBJ2-5, with TRBD2 identical over 7 bases. This CDR3 is 15 amino acids long. V shed 2 bases and J 5 bases; nucleotides not matched to a gene: 8. Germline V CDR1 and CDR2: SGHTA, FQGTGA.

CDR3 sequence: CASSQLAATGELFF. Written as DNA, the CDR3 is TGTGCCAGCAGCCAACTAGCGGCCACCGGGGAGCTGTTTTTT. The rearrangement joins TRBV14 to TRBJ2-2; 7 nucleotides line up with TRBD2. The CDR3 totals 14 residues. The germline V gene encodes CDR1 SGHDN and CDR2 FVKESK. J lost 4 bases, V lost 2 bases, and 1 base had no gene match.

The V gene is TRBV18, the J gene TRBJ1-1; no reliable D call. The V gene's germline CDR1 is KGHSH and CDR2 LQKENI. This CDR3 has 17 amino acids. V dropped 0 bases and J dropped 1 base, with 15 bases sitting between them. The CDR3 protein is CASSPPGLKRQNTEAFF. In DNA, the CDR3 is TGTGCCAGCTCACCACCCGGACTGAAGAGACAGAACACTGAAGCTTTCTTT.

The V call is TRBV21-1, the J call TRBJ2-5; the D segment call TRBD1 is taken from the table without a DNA check. TRBV21-1 is deemed a pseudogene. The CDR3 contains 17 residues. The CDR3 sequence is CASSCIGDRGLSETQYF. The CDR3 DNA sequence: TGTGCCAGCAGCTGTATAGGGGACAGGGGGTTGTCGGAGACCCAGTACTTC.

CDR3 sequence: CASSTGLAGGQGETQYF. The CDR3 DNA sequence: TGTGCCAGTAGTACAGGACTAGCGGGAGGCCAAGGAGAGACCCAGTACTTC. V gene TRBV19 combines with J gene TRBJ2-5; 14 positions agree with TRBD2. After removal of 4 bases from V and 4 bases from J, the junction contained 8 bases not matched to a gene. The germline CDR1 and CDR2 sequences are LNHDA and SQIVND (reference sequence). CDR3 size: 17 residues. The entire variable domain, with the rest obtained from reference TRBV19 and TRBJ2-5, is as follows: DGGITQSPKYLFRKEGQNVTLSCEQNLNHDAMYWYRQDPGQGLRLIYYSQIVNDFQKGDIAEGYSVSREKKESFPLTVTSAQKNPTAFYLCASSTGLAGGQGETQYFGPGTRLLVL.

This chain connects TRBV7-3 to TRBJ2-1, with D unclear. The CDR3 is 13 amino acids. Germline-derived CDR1 and CDR2 are SGHTA and FQGTGA. The V and J ends lost 4 bases and 1 base respectively, with 5 bases between them. The CDR3 coding sequence is TGTGCCAGCAGCTGGGGATCCTACAATGAGCAGTTCTTC. This translates into CASSWGSYNEQFF.